This T cell receptor (beta chain) was recorded in a study of blood T cell dynamics during melanoma immunotherapy (dated by TCRdb to about 2020). Regarding the research as a whole: The patients had metastatic melanoma and were given first-line pembrolizumab or nivolumab plus ipilimumab as standard of care in the United Kingdom. To find early correlates of response, the study profiled the peripheral T cell receptor repertoires of patients with metastatic melanoma both before and after one cycle of checkpoint inhibitor therapy. The training cohort consisted of consecutive patients, while an additional independent group of patients from the same centre was pooled to form an external validation set.

Comments on this clone: Its antigen specificity is not known. No base-level quality is on record; no much larger clone is a single base apart.

Points the paper makes about the study in general: Unlike progressors, patients who went on to achieve disease control showed a bifurcated reorganization of the PBMC repertoire at W3, with either increased clonality or increased diversity. The relatively small sample size was recognized as a factor that could limit how well the results generalize. The study could not determine whether the T cell clones driving repertoire changes were melanoma-specific or reflected general immune activation.

This specimen's time point label, interpreted: week 3, after first cycle of checkpoint inhibitor. Blood samples were collected before treatment (T0) and at week 3 (W3), after the first cycle of checkpoint blockade. Except for two patients with rapid clinical progression, response was assessed 12 weeks after the first infusion by RECIST 1.1; disease control meant complete response, partial response or stable disease. Patients were excluded for prior systemic cancer treatment, concomitant immunosuppressant therapy or synchronous other active malignancies. Bulk PBMC and plasma cell-free DNA were both sequenced for TCR beta so that circulating cells and T cell turnover could be tracked. PBMC were isolated from blood with Lymphoprep and SepMate tubes, followed by red cell lysis. QIAamp DNA Blood Mini kits were used to extract DNA from both PBMC and sorted T cell subsets. V loses 1 base, J loses 3 bases, and the germline ends lie 6 bases apart. Via the germline V gene, CDR1 is MGHRA and CDR2 YSYEKL. From cysteine to phenylalanine, the CDR3 is 13 amino acids long. Of the read, only the CDR3 DNA is kept; its 39 bases are in frame from base 1.

Every bulk PBMC sample was loaded with the same fixed amount of 350 to 450 ng of DNA. TCR beta CDR3 sequences were amplified from genomic DNA with the immunoSEQ TCRb Assay kit following manufacturer instructions. The KAPA Library Quantification Kit for Illumina platforms was used to quantify pooled libraries by qPCR. Pooled libraries were clustered at about 0.55-1.2 pM and sequenced on an Illumina NextSeq 500. The authors' analysis ran thus. TCR data were analyzed with immunoSEQ ANALYZER and the R LymphoSeq package. A rearrangement efficiency score was calculated as productive divided by the sum of productive and non-productive CDR3 sequences. Within each patient, timepoints were compared pairwise for clonality, measured with the Gini coefficient, and for diversity, measured with the Renyi index at alpha=1. In LymphoSeq, clonal relatedness was computed with an edit distance of 3 and repertoire similarity was computed with the Bhattacharyya coefficient. To classify response, a linear discriminant analysis based on week-3 changes in clonality and diversity was built using the R MASS and caret packages. This is the immuneACCESS table as TCRdb keeps it, with only in-frame sequences that have V and J called. A part of the clones is gone; compared with another copy, unresolved V genes explain less than half, and the rest is unexplained. For V, J and clone size, that table is used; D and trimming come from the DNA. The sample yields fewer than 4,500 clones; approximately 90% were counted once. Roughly 4% of the sample goes to the ten largest clones.

The rearrangement joined TRBV4-1 to TRBJ1-1, with an unclear D gene assignment. The TCR was taken from a human donor with melanoma. This specimen was blood, taken from a patient treated with checkpoint blockade. The sequenced DNA is TGCGCCAGCAGCCAAGTCGGGGACACTGAAGCTTTCTTT. Translated, this gives CASSQVGDTEAFF.